The clone carrying this T cell receptor (beta chain) was counted ten times or more. Its matching antigen is unknown. Other DNA sequences within the sample encode an identical CDR3. CDR3 length: 11 amino acids. The V end was cut by 10 bases, the J end by 1 base, with 7 bases between. CDR1 MGHDK and CDR2 SYGVNS come from the germline V gene. Each patient came to thyroid surgery without any prior treatment (of any kind). This sample stems from a study of metastatic and nonmetastatic thyroid tumors. Turning to the study itself: Thyroid patients, malignant and benign, had repertoires compared across blood and tumor or nodule tissue.

In the authors' workflow: The study's classifier, a distant-metastasis tool for papillary thyroid cancer, was built using CDR3 differences across clinicopathological groups. TCRdb re-clonotyped the PCR reads via MiXCR. The V and J calls reflect TCRdb's pipeline rather than the authors' work. The table lists over 25,000 clones, approximately 17% of them singletons. Findings and caveats of the study: Malignant thyroid tumors reportedly had TCR beta diversity that was significantly higher than in benign nodules, in blood and tumor.

This clonotype was sampled from a female donor with papillary thyroid cancer or a benign thyroid nodule (not recorded which). Some clones in this sample may be carry-over from other donors' samples. The sample consisted of blood. The chain combines TRBV25-1 with TRBJ1-1; D remains ambiguous. The CDR3 DNA is TGTGCCACCGTGAGGAACACTGAAGCTTTCTTT. Translated: CATVRNTEAFF.